A single sample gave rise to the 5 T cell receptor beta chains below, sequenced in a study of blood T cells in healthy people across ages. Through a sample-barcoded 5' primer and a J-beta primer mix, a second PCR was run for 7 to 11 cycles. TCRdb passed the 5' RACE reads through MiXCR, listing each CDR3 protein once. This table holds around 800,000 distinct CDR3 sequences, approximately 59% found once. Sequencing was done on a sample of blood. The receptors shown here come from a man aged 25-45 years in good health.

V usage is TRBV20-1 and J usage is TRBJ2-5, with 10 bases lining up with TRBD2. V dropped 0 bases and J dropped 0; count of bases not matched to a gene: 10. The CDR3 is 18 amino acids. The germline V gene has CDR1 DFQATT and CDR2 SNEGSKA (reference sequence). The CDR3 DNA reads as TGCAGTGCTAGAGAGGAGACTAGCGGGTTCCTGTACCAAGAGACCCAGTACTTC. Its translation: CSAREETSGFLYQETQYF.

The rearrangement joins TRBV20-1 to TRBJ2-3; the D gene is possibly TRBD1 (6 bases). CDR3 length equals 15 residues. The germline gives CDR1 DFQATT, CDR2 SNEGSKA (reference sequence). Trimming removed 2 bases at V and 2 bases at J, with 14 bases between. The CDR3 loop reads CSARKDSQYTDTQYF. The CDR3 DNA sequence: TGCAGTGCTAGAAAGGACAGTCAATACACAGATACGCAGTATTTT.

This chain uses TRBV10-3 with TRBJ2-3; a possible D gene is TRBD2 (5 bases). Germline loops: CDR1 ENHRY, CDR2 SYGVKD. V lost 3 bases and J lost 0, with 7 bases in between. The CDR3 totals 14 residues. CDR3 in amino acids: CAISERTSTDTQYF. CDR3 coding DNA: TGTGCCATCAGTGAACGGACTAGCACAGATACGCAGTATTTT.

The chain links TRBV15 to TRBJ2-1, with TRBD2 matching 8 bases. From germline, CDR1 is LNHNV and CDR2 YYDKDF (reference sequence). The V and J ends lost 5 bases and 6 bases, in that order; junction bases with no gene match: 3. This CDR3 has 13 residues. In DNA form, the CDR3 reads TGTGCCACCAGCTTAGGACTAGCCAATGAGCAGTTCTTC. Translation: CATSLGLANEQFF.

In its sample, this clonotype was seen many times. CDR3 in DNA: TGTGCCAGCAGCCAAGATTCCTACGAGCAGTACTTC. Amino acid sequence: CASSQDSYEQYF. The chain carries TRBV4-2 and TRBJ2-7; D is unresolved. This CDR3 contains 12 residues. V lost 0 bases, J lost 1 base, and 1 base lay in between. Per the germline V gene, CDR1 is LGHNA and CDR2 is YNFKEQ.